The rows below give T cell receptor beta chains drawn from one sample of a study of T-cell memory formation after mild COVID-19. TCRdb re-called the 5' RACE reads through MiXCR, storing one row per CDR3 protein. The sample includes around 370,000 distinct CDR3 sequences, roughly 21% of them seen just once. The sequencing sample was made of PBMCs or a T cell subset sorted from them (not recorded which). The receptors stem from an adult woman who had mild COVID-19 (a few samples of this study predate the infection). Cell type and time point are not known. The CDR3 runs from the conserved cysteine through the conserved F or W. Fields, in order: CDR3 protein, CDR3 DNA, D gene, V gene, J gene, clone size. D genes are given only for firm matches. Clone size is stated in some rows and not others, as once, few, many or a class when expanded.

CASSLTGGEYEQYF	TGTGCCAGCAGCTTAACGGGAGGGGAATACGAGCAGTACTTC	TRBD2	TRBV7-9	TRBJ2-7	few
CASSLVAGPVNYEQYF	TGCGCCAGCAGCTTGGTAGCAGGGCCAGTAAACTACGAGCAGTACTTC	-	TRBV5-1	TRBJ2-7	-
CASSPREGSYNEQFF	TGTGCCAGCAGCCCCCGGGAGGGCTCCTACAATGAGCAGTTCTTC	TRBD2	TRBV4-2	TRBJ2-1	many
CASRRGLAGWSSYNEQFF	TGTGCCAGCAGGCGGGGACTAGCGGGATGGAGCTCCTACAATGAGCAGTTCTTC	TRBD2	TRBV7-9	TRBJ2-1	few
CATSRLSTPSTGELFF	TGTGCCACCAGCAGGCTCTCCACCCCGAGCACCGGGGAGCTGTTTTTT	-	TRBV15	TRBJ2-2	few
CASSPGRALWNQPQHF	TGTGCCAGCAGCCCGGGGCGGGCTTTGTGGAATCAGCCCCAGCATTTT	-	TRBV12-3/TRBV12-4	TRBJ1-5	few
CATAGGSYEQYF	TGTGCCACTGCAGGGGGCTCCTACGAGCAGTACTTC	TRBD1	TRBV10-3	TRBJ2-7	few
CASSLAPYGPNEQFF	TGCGCCAGCAGCTTGGCTCCCTATGGCCCCAATGAGCAGTTCTTC	-	TRBV5-1	TRBJ2-1	few
CASREQGAKNIQYF	TGTGCCAGCAGGGAACAGGGGGCCAAAAACATTCAGTACTTC	TRBD1	TRBV12-3/TRBV12-4	TRBJ2-4	few
CASSRARQGPEYRNQPQHF	TGTGCCAGCAGCCGGGCCCGACAGGGTCCCGAGTATAGGAATCAGCCCCAGCATTTT	TRBD1	TRBV13	TRBJ1-5	few
CAWSAGTGTLTGGELFF	TGTGCCTGGAGTGCGGGCACCGGGACTCTCACAGGCGGGGAGCTGTTTTTT	-	TRBV30	TRBJ2-2	few
CASSRLNQETQYF	TGTGCCAGCAGTAGACTGAACCAAGAGACCCAGTACTTC	-	TRBV6-6	TRBJ2-5	few
CASSSIQGGAGELFF	TGTGCCAGCAGCTCTATTCAGGGGGGGGCCGGGGAGCTGTTTTTT	-	TRBV7-6	TRBJ2-2	-
CATSERGSTDTQYF	TGTGCCACCAGTGAACGGGGGAGCACAGATACGCAGTATTTT	-	TRBV24-1	TRBJ2-3	once
CATSDLLKGGQETQYF	TGTGCCACCAGTGATCTACTTAAGGGGGGTCAAGAGACCCAGTACTTC	-	TRBV24-1	TRBJ2-5	few
CSAREGGGYEQFF	TGCAGTGCTAGAGAGGGAGGAGGGTATGAGCAGTTCTTC	-	TRBV20-1	TRBJ2-1	few
CASSRQQGETQYF	TGTGCCAGCTCACGACAGCAGGGGGAGACCCAGTACTTC	-	TRBV18	TRBJ2-5	-
CASSSPGDRGYTF	TGTGCCAGCAGCTCCCCGGGGGATCGGGGCTACACCTTC	-	TRBV7-9	TRBJ1-2	-
CASSLEATLYGYTF	TGCGCCAGCAGCTTGGAGGCGACATTGTATGGCTACACCTTC	-	TRBV5-1	TRBJ1-2	-
CASSLQGGYNEQFF	TGTGCCAGCAGCTTACAAGGGGGGTACAATGAGCAGTTCTTC	-	TRBV7-6	TRBJ2-1	-